This T cell receptor beta chain stems from a study of memory CD4+ T cells and cytomegalovirus serostatus (dated by TCRdb to 2018 to 2020). Concerning the study at large: The 33 healthy Belgian adults in the cohort included 9 who were CMV seropositive and approximately 25 who were CMV seronegative. CD4+ memory TCRbeta repertoires of a Belgian cohort with known cytomegalovirus serostatus were sequenced in order to replicate a published TCR-based CMV serostatus classifier.

V loses 2 bases, J loses 4 bases, and the germline ends lie 8 bases apart. From a lookup of the germline V gene (reference sequence), CDR1 and CDR2 are MNHNY and SVGAGI. The CDR3 runs 13 residues from the cysteine to the phenylalanine. Here the CDR3 DNA is all that survives: 39 bases in frame from base 1. Genomic DNA was extracted from sorted cells with the Quick-DNA Microprep Kit. TCRbeta DNA was amplified with the immunoSEQ hsTCRbeta kit following the manufacturer's protocol. TCRbeta libraries were sequenced on an Illumina MiSeq instrument. Regarding the original processing steps: Removing out-of-frame sequences left 2,204,828 distinct TCRbeta sequences, an average of about 70,000 per individual. Each individual was scored using the number of approximately 160 previously reported CMV-associated TCRbeta sequences that the individual carried and the total number of productive distinct TCRbeta sequences. A beta-binomial model was reimplemented in Python, and scikit-learn random forests with default parameters were trained on US cohort data. On the Belgian cohort, classifier performance was reported as the median AUC, along with percentile confidence intervals, across 10,000 bootstrap iterations. TCRdb carries this immuneACCESS record with in-frame sequences only. Its versions omit some clonotypes, under half of them owing to an unresolved V gene in the studies checked, with the rest unexplained. D and trimming were read from the DNA, whereas the V and J calls and clone size are those reported in that table. The sample table records under 80,000 clones; approximately 78% of these occur just once. About 1% of the sample is taken by the ten largest.

Concerning this clone itself: Its antigen is not yet known. Base qualities are not provided; no much larger clone lies one nucleotide away.

Single viable CD3+CD4+CD8-CD45RO+ cells were sorted as memory CD4+ T cells on a FACSAria II. To determine CMV serostatus, a Roche Elecsys assay was used that detects serum IgG against CMV pp150, pp28, p38 and p52. Following thawing, total CD4+ T cells were enriched through positive selection using CD4 magnetic microbeads. The samples came from a separate study whose specific focus was interrogating the CD4+ T cell memory repertoire. Peripheral blood mononuclear cells were isolated and cryopreserved according to standard operating procedures, and serum was stored at -80 degrees C. The staining used CD3-PerCP (BW264/56), CD4-APC (RPA-T4), CD45RO-PE (UCHT1) and CD8-Pacific Orange (3B5) antibodies, and Sytox blue was used to exclude non-viable cells. Beyond this particular receptor, the publication reports: CMV serostatus prediction reached a median bootstrapped AUC of 0.95 with the original framework and 0.9 to 0.93 with a US-trained random forest. Only CD4+CD45RO+ memory cells were sequenced, in contrast to the original study, in which naive and memory CD4+ and CD8+ populations were covered. On the Belgian cohort, the classifier based on the original framework reached a median bootstrapped AUC of approximately 0.95, with a 95% CI of 0.76-1.00. The results were read as suggesting that the CMV-associated TCR signature is, for the most part, present in the CD4+ memory repertoire. Of 150 to 200 previously reported CMV-associated TCRbeta sequences, some 73 appeared in the CD4+ memory repertoires, each in one to five individuals.

This receptor chain uses TRBV6-6 and TRBJ1-2; the D gene is unclear. Sequences were obtained from memory CD4+ T cells from blood. The source is an adult in good health and CMV-seronegative. CDR3 protein: CASSYHQVYGYTF. The nucleotide sequence is given as TGTGCCAGCAGTTACCATCAAGTCTATGGCTACACCTTC.